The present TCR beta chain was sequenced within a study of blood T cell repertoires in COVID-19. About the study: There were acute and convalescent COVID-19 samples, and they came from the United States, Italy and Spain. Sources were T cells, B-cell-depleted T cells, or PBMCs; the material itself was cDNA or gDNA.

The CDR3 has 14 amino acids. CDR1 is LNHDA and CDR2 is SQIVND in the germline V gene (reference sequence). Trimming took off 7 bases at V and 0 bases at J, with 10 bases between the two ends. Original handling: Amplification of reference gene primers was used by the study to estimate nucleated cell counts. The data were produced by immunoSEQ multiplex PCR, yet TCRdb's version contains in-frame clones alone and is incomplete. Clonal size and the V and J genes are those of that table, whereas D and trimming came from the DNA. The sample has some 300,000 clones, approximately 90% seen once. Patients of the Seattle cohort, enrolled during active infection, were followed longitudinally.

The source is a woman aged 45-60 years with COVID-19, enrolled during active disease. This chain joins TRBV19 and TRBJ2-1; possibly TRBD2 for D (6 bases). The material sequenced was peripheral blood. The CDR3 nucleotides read TGTGCCAGTACCCTGGGGGGCTCCTACAATGAGCAGTTCTTC. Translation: CASTLGGSYNEQFF.